The 15 T cell receptor beta chains in this list originate from one sample, sequenced in a study of OX40 agonist ivuxolimab in advanced cancers. Measured with immunoSEQ multiplex PCR; TCRdb has only the in-frame clones, and not every one. The sample carries roughly 62,000 clones, approximately 86% recorded once. The sample in question was CD4+ or CD8+ T cells sorted from blood, obtained in a trial of the OX40 agonist ivuxolimab. These receptors were obtained from an adult with an advanced solid tumor such as melanoma, head and neck, liver or kidney cancer.

The V gene is TRBV5-1, the J gene TRBJ2-2; D is unresolved. The V and J ends lost 0 bases and 7 bases respectively, with 7 bases between them. The CDR3 runs to 13 residues. CDR1 and CDR2 (germline): SGHRS, YFSETQ. Here the CDR3 DNA reads TGCGCCAGCAGCTTGGCTAGTGGCGGGGAGCTGTTTTTT. It yields the protein CASSLASGGELFF.

J is TRBJ1-3 and V is TRBV11-1; D gene uncertain. The germline gives CDR1 SGHAT, CDR2 FQDESV (reference sequence). The CDR3 runs to 14 residues. Deletions cut 2 bases from V and 4 bases from J, with 9 bases between. This chain's CDR3 is CASSLLVPGNTIYF. DNA of the CDR3: TGTGCCAGCAGCTTATTAGTACCCGGAAACACCATATATTTT.

The genes are TRBV19 and TRBJ1-5; D uncertain. CDR3 length equals 17 residues. V was trimmed by 4 bases and J by 2 bases, leaving 18 bases between them. Germline V lookup: CDR1 LNHDA, CDR2 SQIVND (reference sequence). The CDR3 sequence is CASSTPARAFRNQPQHF. CDR3 DNA sequence: TGTGCCAGTAGTACACCCGCGAGGGCTTTTCGCAATCAGCCCCAGCATTTT.

The rearrangement joins TRBV5-4 to TRBJ1-2; no reliable D call. Trimming took off 6 bases at V and 6 bases at J, with 9 bases between the two ends. CDR1 SGHNT and CDR2 YYREEE come from the germline V gene (reference sequence). CDR3 length: 11 amino acids. DNA of the CDR3: TGTGCCAGCACCCGAGGCCATGGCTACACCTTC. Amino acids: CASTRGHGYTF.

The V call is TRBV9, the J call TRBJ2-2; possibly TRBD2 for D (7 bases). The CDR3 runs 16 residues. V lost 4 bases, J lost 2 bases, and 15 bases lay in between. CDR1 SGDLS and CDR2 YYNGEE come from the germline V gene. The CDR3 sequence: CASSPQAGQNTGELFF. The CDR3 DNA is TGTGCCAGCAGCCCCCAAGCGGGACAAAACACCGGGGAGCTGTTTTTT. Variable domain in full (rest from reference TRBV9 and TRBJ2-2): DSGVTQTPKHLITATGQRVTLRCSPRSGDLSVYWYQQSLDQGLQFLIQYYNGEERAKGNILERFSAQQFPDLHSELNLSSLELGDSALYFCASSPQAGQNTGELFFGEGSRLTVL.

In nucleotides, the CDR3 is TGTGCCAGCAGCTTACTAGCGCCTCCCTACGAGCAGTACTTC. Translating gives CASSLLAPPYEQYF. The J gene is TRBJ2-7, the V gene TRBV7-2, with D perhaps TRBD2 (6 bases). V was trimmed by 2 bases and J by 2 bases, leaving 10 bases between them. CDR1 and CDR2 from the germline V gene are SGHTA and FQGNSA. There are 14 residues in the CDR3.

The V and J genes are TRBV7-9 and TRBJ2-1; 12 bases match TRBD2. The CDR3 consists of 16 residues. The V segment lost 2 bases and the J segment 2 bases; nucleotides outside the gene matches: 1. Germline V gene data show CDR1 as SEHNR and CDR2 as FQNEAQ (reference sequence). The CDR3 DNA reads TGTGCCAGCAGCTTAACTAGCGGGGGGACCTACAATGAGCAGTTCTTC. It translates to CASSLTSGGTYNEQFF.

The gene calls are TRBV5-1 and TRBJ2-7; 7 bases fit TRBD2. The V gene's germline CDR1 is SGHRS and CDR2 YFSETQ. The CDR3 sequence is 15 residues long. V shed 4 bases and J 2 bases; nucleotides not matched to a gene: 9. The CDR3 sequence is CASSVGLGNAYEQYF. In nucleotides, the CDR3 is TGCGCCAGCAGCGTAGGACTAGGTAACGCCTACGAGCAGTACTTC. The full variable domain, with the rest looked up from reference TRBV5-1 and TRBJ2-7, is KAGVTQTPRYLIKTRGQQVTLSCSPISGHRSVSWYQQTPGQGLQFLFEYFSETQRNKGNFPGRFSGRQFSNSRSEMNVSTLELGDSALYLCASSVGLGNAYEQYFGPGTRLTVT.

The CDR3 region is CASRPSNKRGYTF. CDR3 nucleotide sequence: TGTGCCAGCAGGCCTTCGAACAAGCGGGGCTACACCTTC. This chain joins TRBV6-5 and TRBJ1-2, with D hard to call. The CDR3 loop spans 13 amino acids. Germline lookup yields CDR1 MNHEY and CDR2 SVGAGI. V was shortened by 6 bases and J by 8 bases, with 16 bases between the two germline ends.

This clone was observed once. The chain carries TRBV5-1 and TRBJ2-2; TRBD1 matches at 8 bases. This CDR3 is built from 15 residues. The V segment lost 1 base and the J segment 8 bases; nucleotides outside the gene matches: 7. Germline V CDR1 and CDR2: SGHRS, YFSETQ. The CDR3: CASSLPRTGSGELFF. CDR3 nucleotide sequence: TGCGCCAGCAGCTTGCCACGGACAGGGTCGGGGGAGCTGTTTTTT.

The J gene is TRBJ2-2, the V gene TRBV6-5; D is possibly TRBD1 (6 bases). The CDR3 consists of 13 residues. Trimming pared 8 bases from V and 6 bases from J, leaving 13 bases between. Germline V gives CDR1 MNHEY, CDR2 SVGAGI. The CDR3 is CASGGLRAGELFF. CDR3 nucleotides: TGTGCCAGCGGGGGCCTACGGGCCGGGGAGCTGTTTTTT.

The chain links TRBV11-2 to TRBJ2-4; no clear D. Trimming left V 7 bases short and J 2 bases short, with 15 bases between. Looked up from germline, CDR1 is SGHAT and CDR2 is FQNNGV. This CDR3 is built from 15 residues. This CDR3 is CASTPGNSPKNIQYF. CDR3 in DNA: TGTGCCAGCACCCCTGGGAACTCCCCCAAAAACATTCAGTACTTC. Supplemented by reference TRBV11-2 and TRBJ2-4, the full variable domain reads EAGVAQSPRYKIIEKRQSVAFWCNPISGHATLYWYQQILGQGPKLLIQFQNNGVVDDSQLPKDRFSAERLKGVDSTLKIQPAKLEDSAVYLCASTPGNSPKNIQYFGAGTRLSVL.

The chain recombines TRBV7-3 with TRBJ2-1; 8 nucleotides line up with TRBD2. The germline gives CDR1 SGHTA, CDR2 FQGTGA. The CDR3 runs to 17 residues. V lost 1 base to trimming and J lost 6 bases; unmatched junction nucleotides: 11. CDR3 amino acids: CASSLMGLGRGINEQFF. Here the CDR3 DNA reads TGTGCCAGCAGCTTAATGGGACTAGGAAGAGGGATCAATGAGCAGTTCTTC.

The chain joins TRBV19 to TRBJ1-3; 7 nucleotides align to TRBD1. CDR1 LNHDA and CDR2 SQIVND come from the germline V gene (reference sequence). The CDR3 sequence is 14 residues long. Unmatched junction bases numbered 5, after V lost 7 bases and J lost 2 bases. CDR3 sequence: CASNAGGAGNTIYF. The CDR3 DNA follows: TGTGCCAGTAACGCAGGGGGAGCTGGAAACACCATATATTTT.

This chain links TRBV15 with TRBJ2-7, with D tentatively TRBD1 (5 bases). The CDR3 length is 13 residues. CDR1 and CDR2 (germline): LNHNV, YYDKDF (reference sequence). V lost 5 bases to trimming and J lost 3 bases, with 11 bases between them. CDR3 sequence reads: CATSGAQNYEQYF. The CDR3 coding sequence is TGTGCCACCAGCGGGGCACAAAACTACGAGCAGTACTTC.